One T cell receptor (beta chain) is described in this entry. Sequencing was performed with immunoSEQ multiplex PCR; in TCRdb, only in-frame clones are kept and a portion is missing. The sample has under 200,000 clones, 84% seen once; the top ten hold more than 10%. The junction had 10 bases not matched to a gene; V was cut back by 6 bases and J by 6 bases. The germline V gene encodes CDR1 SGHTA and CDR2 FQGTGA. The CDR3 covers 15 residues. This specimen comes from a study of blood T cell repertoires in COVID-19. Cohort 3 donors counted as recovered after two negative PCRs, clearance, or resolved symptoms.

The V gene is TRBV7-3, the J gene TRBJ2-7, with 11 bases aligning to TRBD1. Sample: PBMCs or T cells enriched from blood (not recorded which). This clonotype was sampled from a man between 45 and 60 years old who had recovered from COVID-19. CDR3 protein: CASSTFGTGGSEQYF. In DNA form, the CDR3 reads TGTGCCAGCAGTACTTTTGGGACAGGGGGGTCCGAGCAGTACTTC. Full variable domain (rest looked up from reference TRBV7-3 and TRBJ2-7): GAGVSQTPSNKVTEKGKYVELRCDPISGHTALYWYRQSLGQGPEFLIYFQGTGAADDSGLPNDRFFAVRPEGSVSTLKIQRTERGDSAVYLCASSTFGTGGSEQYFGPGTRLTVT.